A selection of T cell receptor beta chains follows, all from one sample in a study of hypomethylating agent response in myelodysplastic syndrome. TCRdb's table, derived via immunoSEQ multiplex PCR, lists solely in-frame clones and lacks some. The sample carries under 6,500 clones, 83% recorded once. The material was bone marrow, obtained before or after starting hypomethylating agent treatment for myelodysplastic syndrome (not recorded which). These receptor sequences come from a human donor with myelodysplastic syndrome. Each CDR3 is given with its conserved first and last residue. D genes are given only for firm matches. The size entry is marked missing in some rows and otherwise reads once, few, many or a size class.

V: TRBV10-1; size: .; D: .; J: TRBJ2-7; DNA: TGCGCCAGCAGTACGAACTCCTACGAGCAGTACTTC; CDR3: CASSTNSYEQYF
V: TRBV27; size: .; D: .; J: TRBJ1-2; DNA: TGTGCCAGCAGTAAGCCAGGCTATGGCTACACCTTC; CDR3: CASSKPGYGYTF
V: TRBV5-1; size: .; D: TRBD1; J: TRBJ1-1; DNA: TGCGCCAGCAGTCCCAGGGGGCAGGCAGAAGCTTTCTTT; CDR3: CASSPRGQAEAFF
V: TRBV7-2; size: once; D: .; J: TRBJ2-7; DNA: TGTGCCAGCAGCTTTGATAGCGGAAGCTCCTACGAGCAGTACTTC; CDR3: CASSFDSGSSYEQYF
V: TRBV27; size: .; D: .; J: TRBJ2-7; DNA: TGTGCCAGCAGCGCCTTGAGGGGTGAGCAGTACTTC; CDR3: CASSALRGEQYF
V: TRBV10-1; size: .; D: .; J: TRBJ2-3; DNA: TGCGCCAGCAAACGGGACATCACAGATACGCAGTATTTT; CDR3: CASKRDITDTQYF
V: TRBV19; size: .; D: .; J: TRBJ1-1; DNA: TGTGCCAGTAGCTCATTAAGTTTGGGGTCCCGTACTGAAGCTTTCTTT; CDR3: CASSSLSLGSRTEAFF
V: TRBV30; size: .; D: .; J: TRBJ2-3; DNA: TGTGCCTGGAGTGCCACACTAGCACAGGATACGCAGTATTTT; CDR3: CAWSATLAQDTQYF
V: TRBV7-8; size: .; D: .; J: TRBJ2-7; DNA: TGTGCCAGCAGCTTAGGGCCGGGGAGCTCCTACGAGCAGTACTTC; CDR3: CASSLGPGSSYEQYF
V: TRBV5-1; size: .; D: .; J: TRBJ2-5; DNA: TGCGCCAGCAGCCCGGGGGCGGGGCAGGAGACCCAGTACTTC; CDR3: CASSPGAGQETQYF
V: TRBV28; size: once; D: TRBD1; J: TRBJ2-4; DNA: TGTGCCAGCAGTTTACCCCTAGGACAGGGGGGCATTCAGTACTTC; CDR3: CASSLPLGQGGIQYF
V: TRBV4-2; size: .; D: .; J: TRBJ2-3; DNA: TGTGCCAGCAGCCAAGGGGAGCTAAACGTGCCCACAGATACGCAGTATTTT; CDR3: CASSQGELNVPTDTQYF
V: TRBV19; size: .; D: TRBD1; J: TRBJ2-3; DNA: TGTGCCAGTAGTTTCTACAGGGGAACTAGCACAGATACGCAGTATTTT; CDR3: CASSFYRGTSTDTQYF
V: TRBV29-1; size: .; D: TRBD2; J: TRBJ2-5; DNA: TGCAGCGTTGACGGTTCTAGCGGGGGGGCCTGGGAGACCCAGTACTTC; CDR3: CSVDGSSGGAWETQYF
V: TRBV9; size: .; D: .; J: TRBJ2-1; DNA: TGTGCCAGCAGCGTATACGGGGGACTCTCCTACAATGAGCAGTTCTTC; CDR3: CASSVYGGLSYNEQFF
V: TRBV28; size: .; D: TRBD1; J: TRBJ2-7; DNA: TGTGCCACCGGGGACAGGTCGTCCTACGAGCAGTACTTC; CDR3: CATGDRSSYEQYF
V: TRBV27; size: .; D: .; J: TRBJ1-6; DNA: TGTGCCAGCAGTCTCGGGCGCGCCTATAATTCACCCCTCCACTTT; CDR3: CASSLGRAYNSPLHF
V: TRBV4-1; size: .; D: .; J: TRBJ1-3; DNA: TGCGCCAGCAGGGAGGGGCCGACAAATGGAAACACCATATATTTT; CDR3: CASREGPTNGNTIYF
V: TRBV6-1; size: .; D: .; J: TRBJ2-7; DNA: TGTGCCAGCAGTGACCCCGGTTGGTCACGGGAGCAGTACTTC; CDR3: CASSDPGWSREQYF
V: TRBV4-1; size: .; D: TRBD1; J: TRBJ1-3; DNA: TGCGCCAGCAGCCAAGACTTACAGACAGGGGTAGGAAACACCATATATTTT; CDR3: CASSQDLQTGVGNTIYF
V: TRBV19; size: .; D: TRBD1; J: TRBJ1-1; DNA: TGTGCCAGTACGACAGGGGGCGCAGTGAACACTGAAGCTTTCTTT; CDR3: CASTTGGAVNTEAFF
V: TRBV28; size: .; D: TRBD1; J: TRBJ1-4; DNA: TGTGCCAGCAGTTTATCCGGGACAGGGGAGACGGATGAAAAACTGTTTTTT; CDR3: CASSLSGTGETDEKLFF
V: TRBV29-1; size: .; D: .; J: TRBJ2-1; DNA: TGCAGCGTTGAGGGGGGTAGCGGAGGCTACAATGAGCAGTTCTTC; CDR3: CSVEGGSGGYNEQFF
V: TRBV18; size: few; D: .; J: TRBJ2-5; DNA: TGTGCCAGCTCACCAAGTTACGGACAGAGCCAAGAGACCCAGTACTTC; CDR3: CASSPSYGQSQETQYF
V: TRBV6-1; size: .; D: .; J: TRBJ2-5; DNA: TGTGCCAGCAGTTATCCGGGGGGCCAGGAGACCCAGTACTTC; CDR3: CASSYPGGQETQYF
V: TRBV27; size: .; D: .; J: TRBJ1-3; DNA: TGTGCCAGCAGTTCGCGGGGTTTGAACTCTGGAAACACCATATATTTT; CDR3: CASSSRGLNSGNTIYF
V: TRBV28; size: .; D: .; J: TRBJ1-1; DNA: TGTGCCAGCAGTTTACCTGCGTCGGCCCGGAACACTGAAGCTTTCTTT; CDR3: CASSLPASARNTEAFF
V: TRBV2; size: once; D: TRBD1; J: TRBJ2-3; DNA: TGTGCCAGCAGCGGACAGGGGTCGCCGAAGGAGGATACGCAGTATTTT; CDR3: CASSGQGSPKEDTQYF
V: TRBV6-4; size: .; D: .; J: TRBJ2-1; DNA: TGTGCCAGCAGCGGAGGGGCTGAAGCGGTGGTGAGTGAGCAGTTCTTC; CDR3: CASSGGAEAVVSEQFF
V: TRBV6-1; size: .; D: TRBD1; J: TRBJ2-7; DNA: TGTGCCAGCAGTGACCGACAGGGGGACGAGCAGTACTTC; CDR3: CASSDRQGDEQYF
V: TRBV19; size: few; D: .; J: TRBJ2-1; DNA: TGTGCCAGTAGTAGAGACTCTTCCTACAATGAGCAGTTCTTC; CDR3: CASSRDSSYNEQFF
V: TRBV4-3; size: .; D: .; J: TRBJ2-6; DNA: TGCGCCAGCAGCCAAGTACAGACCCTCTCTGGGGCCAACGTCCTGACTTTC; CDR3: CASSQVQTLSGANVLTF
V: TRBV7-8; size: .; D: .; J: TRBJ2-7; DNA: TGTGCCAGCAGCTTAGCGTGGAGATCTAGCCCCACCTCCTACGAGCAGTACTTC; CDR3: CASSLAWRSSPTSYEQYF
V: TRBV27; size: .; D: TRBD2; J: TRBJ2-7; DNA: TGTGCCAGCAGTTTATTGGCGGGGGGATACGAGCAGTACTTC; CDR3: CASSLLAGGYEQYF
V: TRBV19; size: .; D: TRBD1; J: TRBJ2-3; DNA: TGTGCCAGTAGTCTAGGGACAATACAGGGGACAGATACGCAGTATTTT; CDR3: CASSLGTIQGTDTQYF
V: TRBV6-5; size: .; D: .; J: TRBJ2-2; DNA: TGTGCCAGCAGTTACTCGTACGGGGTGCAGACCGGGGAGCTGTTTTTT; CDR3: CASSYSYGVQTGELFF
V: TRBV4-3; size: .; D: .; J: TRBJ1-2; DNA: TGCGCCAGCAGCCAAACGGCAGGGAGCTATGGCTACACCTTC; CDR3: CASSQTAGSYGYTF
V: TRBV2; size: .; D: .; J: TRBJ1-2; DNA: TGTGCCAGCTACAAACGATTGACAGGCCGGACGAACTATGGCTACACCTTC; CDR3: CASYKRLTGRTNYGYTF
V: TRBV30; size: .; D: .; J: TRBJ1-6; DNA: TGTGCCTGGAGTGAAGCAGGGAGAAAGGTTTCACCCCTCCACTTT; CDR3: CAWSEAGRKVSPLHF
V: TRBV4-1; size: once; D: TRBD2; J: TRBJ2-7; DNA: TGCGCCAGCAGCCAAGAACTAGCGGGGGCCACCTACGAGCAGTACTTC; CDR3: CASSQELAGATYEQYF
V: TRBV11-2; size: .; D: TRBD1; J: TRBJ1-4; DNA: TGTGCCAGCAGTACCGGACAGGTCAGGGACGAAAAACTGTTTTTT; CDR3: CASSTGQVRDEKLFF
V: TRBV7-2; size: .; D: .; J: TRBJ2-7; DNA: TGTGCCAGCAGCTTAGGGATTGGGGGGTCCTACGAGCAGTACTTC; CDR3: CASSLGIGGSYEQYF
V: TRBV18; size: once; D: .; J: TRBJ2-2; DNA: TGTGCCAGCTCACCAAGGCGGGATCCCGGGGAGCTGTTTTTT; CDR3: CASSPRRDPGELFF
V: TRBV6-5; size: .; D: .; J: TRBJ1-1; DNA: TGTGCCAGCAGTTACAGGGGATCTCCGGGCACTGAAGCTTTCTTT; CDR3: CASSYRGSPGTEAFF
V: TRBV6-1; size: .; D: .; J: TRBJ2-7; DNA: TGTGCCAGCAGTGAAGTCGGCGGCGACGAGCAGTACTTC; CDR3: CASSEVGGDEQYF